This entry lists 6 T cell receptor beta chains sequenced from one sample in a study of persistence of HIV-infected CD4 T cells. The libraries were made with immunoSEQ version 4 in survey mode. Sequencing was performed with immunoSEQ multiplex PCR; in TCRdb, only in-frame clones are kept and a portion is missing. This sample carries about 19,000 clones, approximately 60% of them seen once, and the ten largest clones take around 1.8%. The antigens for these receptors are not known. An overlapping HIV-1 Gag peptide pool stimulated these cells at about 0.9 ug/peptide/mL. Sorting selected CD4+ T cells upregulating both CD40 ligand and CD69. The material was CD4+ T cells sorted from PBMCs after approximately 19-hour stimulation, obtained from a patient who received antiretroviral therapy. The receptors originated from an adult woman with HIV who was CMV-seropositive.

The CDR3 region has the DNA TGTGCCTGGAGTGTAAATCGAGGGAATGAGCAGTTCTTC. Protein: CAWSVNRGNEQFF. This chain links TRBV30 with TRBJ2-1; a weak D match, TRBD2 (5 bases). The CDR3 has 13 residues. V lost 0 bases to trimming and J lost 7 bases, with 10 bases between them. Per the germline V gene, CDR1 is GTSNPN and CDR2 is SVGIG (reference sequence). The full variable domain, with the rest looked up from reference TRBV30 and TRBJ2-1, is SQTIHQWPATLVQPVGSPLSLECTVEGTSNPNLYWYRQAAGRGLQLLFYSVGIGQISSEVPQNLSASRPQDRQFILSSKKLLLSDSGFYLCAWSVNRGNEQFFGPGTRLTVL.

The chain joins TRBV7-8 to TRBJ1-5, with D possibly TRBD1 on 5 matching bases. Trimming left V 5 bases short and J 9 bases short, with 20 bases between. Germline values: CDR1 SGHVS, CDR2 FQNEAQ. There are 15 residues in the CDR3. The CDR3 bases are TGTGCCAGCAGCCCCCGTCTAGGGACCGCCTCGCCCCAGCATTTT. Translating gives CASSPRLGTASPQHF.

CDR3 region: CASSYSRANEKLFF. Here the CDR3 DNA reads TGTGCCAGTAGTTATAGTCGGGCTAATGAAAAACTGTTTTTT. The chain recombines TRBV19 with TRBJ1-4, with D uncertain. The CDR3 runs to 14 residues. Trimming stripped 5 bases from V and 3 bases from J, with 10 bases between. Germline assignment: CDR1 LNHDA and CDR2 SQIVND (reference sequence).

This chain connects TRBV5-1 to TRBJ2-7; 10 bases agree with TRBD2. V shed 0 bases, J shed 4 bases, and the junction held 7 bases outside the gene matches. The CDR3 spans 16 residues. In germline, CDR1 is SGHRS, CDR2 YFSETQ. The CDR3 loop is CASSLEVAGGTYEQYV. CDR3 coding DNA: TGCGCCAGCAGCTTGGAGGTAGCGGGGGGAACGTACGAGCAGTACGTC.

The chain links TRBV7-2 to TRBJ2-7; D tentatively fits TRBD1 or TRBD2 (6 bases each). The CDR3 totals 15 residues. V lost 2 bases to trimming and J lost 3 bases, with 14 bases between them. The germline CDR1 and CDR2 sequences are SGHTA and FQGNSA. CDR3 amino acids: CASSLLPGAIYEQYF. The DNA for the CDR3 is TGTGCCAGCAGCTTATTGCCGGGGGCGATCTACGAGCAGTACTTC.

This clone was recorded once. The chain couples TRBV7-2 to TRBJ1-1; D possibly corresponds to TRBD1 (6 bases). Germline V gives CDR1 SGHTA, CDR2 FQGNSA. V was pared by 6 bases and J by 1 base, with 12 bases between. CDR3 length: 14 amino acids. The CDR3 DNA reads as TGTGCCAGCAGACGTGGGGGGGCGAACACTGAAGCTTTCTTT. Translation gives CASRRGGANTEAFF.